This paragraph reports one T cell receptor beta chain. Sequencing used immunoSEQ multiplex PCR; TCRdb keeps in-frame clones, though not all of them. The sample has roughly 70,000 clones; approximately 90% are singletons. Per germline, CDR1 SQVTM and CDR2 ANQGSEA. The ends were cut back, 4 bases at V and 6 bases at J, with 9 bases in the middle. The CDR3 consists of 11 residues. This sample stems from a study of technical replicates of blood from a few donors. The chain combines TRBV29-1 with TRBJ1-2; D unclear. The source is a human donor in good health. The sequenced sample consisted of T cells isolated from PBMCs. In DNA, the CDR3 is TGCAGCGTTGGAATGGAGAATGGCTACACCTTC. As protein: CSVGMENGYTF.